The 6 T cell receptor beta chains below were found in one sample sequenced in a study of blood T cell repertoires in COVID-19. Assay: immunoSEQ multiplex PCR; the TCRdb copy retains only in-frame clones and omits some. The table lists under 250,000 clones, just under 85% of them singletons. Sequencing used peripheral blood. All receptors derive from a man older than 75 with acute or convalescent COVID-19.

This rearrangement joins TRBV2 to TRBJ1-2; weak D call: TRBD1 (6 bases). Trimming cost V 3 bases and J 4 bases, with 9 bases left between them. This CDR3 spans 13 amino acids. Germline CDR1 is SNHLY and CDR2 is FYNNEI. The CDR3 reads CASSEWGPYGYTF. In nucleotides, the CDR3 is TGTGCCAGCAGTGAGTGGGGGCCCTATGGCTACACCTTC.

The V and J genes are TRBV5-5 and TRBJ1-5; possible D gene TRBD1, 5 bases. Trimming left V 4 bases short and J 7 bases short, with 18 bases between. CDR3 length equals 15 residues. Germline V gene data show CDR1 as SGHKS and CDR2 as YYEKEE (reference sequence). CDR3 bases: TGTGCCAGCAGCGGAAGGGCGGGGTCAGGGCAGCCCCAGCATTTT. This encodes CASSGRAGSGQPQHF.

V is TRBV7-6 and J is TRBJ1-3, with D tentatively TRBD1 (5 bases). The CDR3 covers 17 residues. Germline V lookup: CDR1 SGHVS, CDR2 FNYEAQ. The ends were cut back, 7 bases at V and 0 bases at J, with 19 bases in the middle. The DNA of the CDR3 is TGTGCCAGCACCCGATTACAACAGGCTACCTCTGGAAACACCATATATTTT. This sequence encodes CASTRLQQATSGNTIYF.

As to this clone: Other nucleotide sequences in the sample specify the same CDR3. The CDR3 bases are TGTGCTAGTGGTCGACAGGGCGGAACTGAAGCTTTCTTT. The encoded protein is CASGRQGGTEAFF. The V gene is TRBV12-5, the J gene TRBJ1-1; 7 nucleotides line up with TRBD1. With V trimmed by 5 bases and J by 5 bases, 5 bases remained unmatched. Germline CDR1 LGHNT, CDR2 FRNRAP. This CDR3 region has 13 residues.

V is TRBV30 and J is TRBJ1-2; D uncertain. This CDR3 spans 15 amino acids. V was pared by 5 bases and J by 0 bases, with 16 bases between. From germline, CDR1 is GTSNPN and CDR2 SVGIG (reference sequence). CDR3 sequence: CAWPWEGRANYGYTF. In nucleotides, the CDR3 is TGTGCCTGGCCTTGGGAGGGCCGAGCTAACTATGGCTACACCTTC.

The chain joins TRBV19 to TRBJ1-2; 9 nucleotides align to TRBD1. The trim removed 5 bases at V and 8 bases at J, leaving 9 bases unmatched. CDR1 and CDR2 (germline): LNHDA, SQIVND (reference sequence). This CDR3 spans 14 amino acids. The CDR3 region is CASSPGDRARGYTF. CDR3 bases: TGTGCCAGTAGTCCCGGGGACAGGGCGAGGGGCTACACCTTC.